This TCR beta chain is from a study of shared clonotypes between healthy human individuals. Study-wide context: In total, the donors were two women and a few men aged 18 to 49.

The CDR3 sequence is 14 residues long. V lost 3 bases and J lost 4, with 12 bases in between. The germline CDR1 and CDR2 sequences are LNHNV and YYDKDF (reference sequence). Sequencing used immunoSEQ multiplex PCR; TCRdb keeps in-frame clones, though not all of them. The table lists roughly 2,500,000 clones, 93% of them singletons. The receptor was isolated from a man aged 18-30 years in good health. Some clones in this sample may be carry-over from other donors' samples. The chain links TRBV15 to TRBJ2-5; D call uncertain. Sequencing input: naive CD4+ T cells from PBMCs. The subset is: CD45RA+ positively selected. The CDR3, as DNA: TGTGCCACCAGCAGTACTGGCGCCGTAGAGACCCAGTACTTC. As protein: CATSSTGAVETQYF.